This note documents a single TCR beta chain sequence. At one of its ends the junction is not consistent with the germline gene, which may arise from a read error. This sample was included in a study of blood T cells in healthy people across ages. Primers used in a second PCR of roughly 6 to 11 cycles were a sample-barcoded 5' primer and a J-beta primer mix. Using its own MiXCR run on the 5' RACE reads, TCRdb lists one record per CDR3 protein. The sample records approximately 800,000 distinct CDR3 sequences, around 36% being singletons. This CDR3 is built from 15 residues. The germline CDR1 and CDR2 sequences are SNHLY and FYNNEI.

This chain links TRBV2 with TRBJ2-6; D is undetermined. Material: blood. The receptor was isolated from a man between 18 and 29 years old in good health. DNA for the CDR3: TGTGCCAGCAGTATCCACCCCTCTGGGACCAACGTCCTGACTTTC. This codes for CASSIHPSGTNVLTF.